These 10 T cell receptor beta chains were all obtained from the same sample, sequenced in a study of early T cells in non-severe SARS-CoV-2 infection. From the 5' RACE reads, TCRdb called clonotypes with MiXCR, one entry per CDR3 protein. The sample records about 58,000 distinct CDR3 sequences, roughly 13% being singletons. Source material: whole blood. The receptors here all came from an adult who was a healthcare worker with PCR-confirmed SARS-CoV-2 infection or an uninfected control (not recorded which).

This chain connects TRBV29-1 to TRBJ2-1; D unclear. V was clipped by 1 base and J by 6 bases, with 13 bases between them. The CDR3 spans 14 residues. Germline CDR1 SQVTM, CDR2 ANQGSEA. CDR3 coding DNA: TGCAGCGTTGAAGCATACCAAAGATTCAATGAGCAGTTCTTC. Translation: CSVEAYQRFNEQFF.

Many counts were recorded for this clonotype. The chain has TRBV5-4 and TRBJ2-7, with 11 bases aligning to TRBD2. This CDR3 has 15 amino acids. J was trimmed by 4 bases and V by 3 bases; bases with no gene match: 6. Germline V lookup: CDR1 SGHNT, CDR2 YYREEE (reference sequence). The CDR3 here is CASSSPGLAAYEQYF. The CDR3 DNA reads as TGTGCCAGCAGCTCGCCGGGACTAGCGGCTTACGAGCAGTACTTC.

The sample holds many counts of this clonotype. The chain joins TRBV20-1 to TRBJ1-4; D perhaps matches TRBD1 (5 bases). Germline V gene data show CDR1 as DFQATT and CDR2 as SNEGSKA (reference sequence). Trimming removed 6 bases from V and 5 bases from J, with 19 bases in between. This CDR3 contains 15 residues. The CDR3 nucleotides are TGCAGTGCCTCCCAATGGGGCAGGTTGAATGAAAAACTGTTTTTT. This encodes CSASQWGRLNEKLFF.

In this sample, this clonotype turned up many times. The J gene is TRBJ2-7, the V gene TRBV3-1; D possibly corresponds to TRBD2 (5 bases). The CDR3 sequence is 14 residues long. V lost 1 base and J 1 base, leaving 8 bases between the germline ends. The germline gives CDR1 LGHDT, CDR2 YNNKEL (reference sequence). CDR3 region: CASSQAQRSYEQYF. The CDR3 coding sequence is TGTGCCAGCAGCCAAGCCCAGCGGTCCTACGAGCAGTACTTC.

This clonotype has ten or more counts. V gene TRBV6-2 or TRBV6-3 combines with J gene TRBJ2-1; 9 positions agree with TRBD2. With 7 bases clipped from V and 4 bases from J, the junction kept 5 bases outside the gene matches. Germline V gives CDR1 MNHEY, CDR2 SVGEGT. There are 14 residues in the CDR3. DNA for the CDR3: TGTGCCAGCAAGGCTAGCGGGACTTACAATGAGCAGTTCTTC. The encoded protein is CASKASGTYNEQFF.

This clonotype was picked up many times. CDR3 region: CASGSLAKNIQYF. As DNA, the CDR3 is TGTGCTAGTGGTTCTTTAGCCAAAAACATTCAGTACTTC. The chain couples TRBV12-5 to TRBJ2-4; no clear D gene. Trimming took 4 bases from V and 0 from J, leaving 4 bases between them. This CDR3 has 13 residues. CDR1 LGHNT and CDR2 FRNRAP come from the germline V gene.

This clonotype was detected many times. The chain uses TRBV7-8 and TRBJ2-7; a possible D gene is TRBD2 (5 bases). The CDR3 runs to 15 residues. Germline lookup yields CDR1 SGHVS and CDR2 FQNEAQ. Between the trimmed V and J ends, which lost 0 bases and 0 bases, there was a span of 9 bases. The DNA of the CDR3 is TGTGCCAGCAGCTTAGCCGGCGGGTTCTCCTACGAGCAGTACTTC. Amino acid sequence: CASSLAGGFSYEQYF.

This clonotype appeared many times. The rearrangement joins TRBV6-4 to TRBJ2-1; the D gene is possibly TRBD1 (5 bases). Germline V gene lookup returns CDR1 MRHNA and CDR2 SNTAGT. This CDR3 comprises 12 residues. V dropped 0 bases and J dropped 14 bases, with 11 bases sitting between them. CDR3 region: CASSDSSRVKFF. The CDR3, as DNA: TGTGCCAGCAGTGACTCCAGCAGGGTCAAGTTCTTC.

This clonotype was recorded many times. The chain uses TRBV6-6 and TRBJ2-1; TRBD2 aligns across 8 bases. This CDR3 is built from 15 residues. V shed 0 bases and J 7 bases; nucleotides not matched to a gene: 5. Germline CDR1 is MNHNY and CDR2 is SVGAGI (reference sequence). CDR3 coding DNA: TGTGCCAGCAGTTACTCGTTTAGCGGGGATAATGAGCAGTTCTTC. Its translation is CASSYSFSGDNEQFF.

This clonotype was detected a few times. The V gene is TRBV11-1, the J gene TRBJ2-1; D perhaps matches TRBD2 (6 bases). The V end was cut by 0 bases, the J end by 6 bases, with 12 bases between. This CDR3 is built from 15 residues. Germline V gene data show CDR1 as SGHAT and CDR2 as FQDESV (reference sequence). This chain's CDR3 is CASSLALATGNEQFF. For the CDR3, the DNA is TGTGCCAGCAGCTTAGCACTAGCTACCGGCAATGAGCAGTTCTTC. Based on the CDR3 plus reference TRBV11-1 and TRBJ2-1, the full variable domain is EAEVAQSPRYKITEKSQAVAFWCDPISGHATLYWYRQILGQGPELLVQFQDESVVDDSQLPKDRFSAERLKGVDSTLKIQPAELGDSAMYLCASSLALATGNEQFFGPGTRLTVL.